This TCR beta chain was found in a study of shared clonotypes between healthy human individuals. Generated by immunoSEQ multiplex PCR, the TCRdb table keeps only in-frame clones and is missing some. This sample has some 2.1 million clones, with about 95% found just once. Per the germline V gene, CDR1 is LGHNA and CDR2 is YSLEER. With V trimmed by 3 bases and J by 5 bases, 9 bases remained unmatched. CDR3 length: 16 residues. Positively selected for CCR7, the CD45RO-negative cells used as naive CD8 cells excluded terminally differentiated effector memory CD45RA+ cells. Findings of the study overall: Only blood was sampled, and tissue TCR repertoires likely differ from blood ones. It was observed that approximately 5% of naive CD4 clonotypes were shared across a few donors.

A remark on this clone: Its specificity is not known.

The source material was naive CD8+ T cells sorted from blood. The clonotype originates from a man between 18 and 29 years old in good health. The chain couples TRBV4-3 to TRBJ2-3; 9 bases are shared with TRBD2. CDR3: CASSHLTSGGQDTQYF. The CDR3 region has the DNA TGCGCCAGCAGCCATTTGACTAGCGGAGGCCAAGATACGCAGTATTTT.